The T cell receptor (beta chain) described here comes from a study of blood T cell repertoires in COVID-19. Across the whole study: Samples taken during acute and convalescent COVID-19 were collected in the United States, Italy and Spain. In each case, the material was cDNA or gDNA derived from T cells, B-cell-depleted T cells, or PBMCs.

The sample holds a few counts of this clone. J was trimmed by 6 bases and V by 5 bases; bases with no gene match: 6. The CDR3 is made up of 15 amino acids. The germline CDR1 and CDR2 sequences are LGHDT and YNNKEL (reference sequence). Cohort 3 recovery required two negative PCRs, clearance, or symptom resolution. In the original workflow: Amplification of reference gene primers was used by the study to estimate nucleated cell counts. TCRdb's copy holds only in-frame clones and misses some; the assay was immunoSEQ multiplex PCR. Clone size and the V and J calls come from that table; the DNA yielded D and trimming. The sample yields around 230,000 clones, approximately 84% seen once.

Sequencing input: PBMCs or T cells enriched from blood (not recorded which). This clonotype was sampled from a man in his forties or fifties who had recovered from COVID-19. The chain employs TRBV3-1 (or the pseudogene TRBV3-2) and TRBJ2-1; 11 bases map to TRBD2. The DNA of the CDR3 is TGTGCCAGCAGCTCGGGACTAGCGGAGTTCAATGAGCAGTTCTTC. It translates to CASSSGLAEFNEQFF.